One and the same sample provided the 20 T cell receptor beta chains below, sequenced in a study of control samples from healthy donors and cancer patients. Profiling relied on immunoSEQ multiplex PCR, and the TCRdb table lists in-frame clones only, not all of them. The profile shows fewer than 150,000 clones, just over 90% of them singletons. The specimen was blood. Receptor source: a woman in her late teens or twenties in good health.

This rearrangement joins TRBV28 to TRBJ1-5, with a weak D call TRBD1 (6 bases). Germline V gene lookup returns CDR1 MDHEN and CDR2 SYDVKM. With 4 bases removed from V and 2 bases from J, the gap between germline ends came to 12 bases. The CDR3 is made up of 15 amino acids. For the CDR3, the DNA is TGTGCCAGCAGTTCCCTTCCAGGGGGCAATCAGCCCCAGCATTTT. This translates into CASSSLPGGNQPQHF.

A single count supports this clone. The V and J genes are TRBV18 and TRBJ1-3; D gene ambiguous. The length of the CDR3 is 15 residues. The V gene's germline CDR1 is KGHSH and CDR2 LQKENI. V lost 2 bases to trimming and J lost 6 bases, with 14 bases between them. CDR3 sequence: CASSPYPEGANTIYF. CDR3 nucleotide sequence: TGTGCCAGCTCACCATACCCTGAAGGTGCAAACACCATATATTTT.

The chain combines TRBV4-3 with TRBJ1-1; no clear D gene. Germline V gives CDR1 LGHNA, CDR2 YSLEER. Trimming pared 1 base from V and 0 bases from J, leaving 15 bases between. CDR3 length: 17 residues. The CDR3 DNA is TGCGCCAGCAGCCAAGGGCTGGGGTTCGTCATGAACACTGAAGCTTTCTTT. Translated, it gives CASSQGLGFVMNTEAFF.

The gene calls are TRBV5-6 and TRBJ1-6; a possible D gene is TRBD1 (6 bases). The CDR3 totals 15 residues. V was trimmed by 1 base and J by 3 bases, leaving 8 bases between them. The germline gives CDR1 SGHDT, CDR2 YYEEEE. CDR3 sequence reads: CASSLRGGYNSPLHF. The CDR3 DNA sequence: TGTGCCAGCAGCTTGAGGGGGGGCTATAATTCACCCCTCCACTTT.

This chain joins TRBV5-5 and TRBJ1-2; a possible D gene is TRBD1 (6 bases). Looked up from germline, CDR1 is SGHKS and CDR2 is YYEKEE (reference sequence). Trimming took off 0 bases at V and 8 bases at J, with 17 bases between the two ends. The CDR3 sequence is 15 residues long. The CDR3 reads CASSLVISTGIGYTF. The DNA for the CDR3 is TGTGCCAGCAGCTTGGTGATATCGACAGGTATCGGCTACACCTTC.

The gene calls are TRBV6-4 and TRBJ1-6; no reliable D call. The CDR3 totals 14 residues. The germline gives CDR1 MRHNA, CDR2 SNTAGT. V was clipped by 3 bases and J by 3 bases, with 6 bases between them. The DNA for the CDR3 is TGTGCCAGCAGTGAGGGCTTCTATAATTCACCCCTCCACTTT. The encoded protein is CASSEGFYNSPLHF.

The chain couples TRBV2 to TRBJ2-1; 8 bases fit TRBD1. The J segment lost 6 bases and the V segment lost 2 bases, leaving 6 bases of the junction unmatched. CDR1 and CDR2 from the germline V gene are SNHLY and FYNNEI. CDR3 length: 15 residues. CDR3 nucleotide sequence: TGTGCCAGCAGTGAACGTAGTGGACAGGGCAATGAGCAGTTCTTC. This codes for CASSERSGQGNEQFF.

The rearrangement uses TRBV7-9 and TRBJ2-1; no clear D. Trimming cost V 4 bases and J 11 bases, with 12 bases left between them. This CDR3 region has 12 residues. The germline V gene has CDR1 SEHNR and CDR2 FQNEAQ (reference sequence). CDR3 protein: CASSYVGKKQFF. The CDR3 bases are TGTGCCAGCAGCTATGTCGGCAAGAAGCAGTTCTTC.

The gene calls are TRBV19 and TRBJ2-3; D is uncertain. Germline loops: CDR1 LNHDA, CDR2 SQIVND (reference sequence). Between the trimmed V and J ends, which lost 5 bases and 2 bases, there was a span of 11 bases. The CDR3 covers 14 residues. CDR3 sequence reads: CASSLPGFTDTQYF. For the CDR3, the DNA is TGTGCCAGTAGTCTCCCGGGTTTCACAGATACGCAGTATTTT.

The rearrangement links TRBV29-1 to TRBJ2-2, with 7 bases lining up with TRBD1. The CDR3 runs 14 residues. The V gene's germline CDR1 is SQVTM and CDR2 ANQGSEA. The trim removed 5 bases at V and 0 bases at J, leaving 3 bases unmatched. The CDR3 spells CSVWDSPNTGELFF. CDR3 nucleotide sequence: TGCAGCGTTTGGGACAGCCCGAACACCGGGGAGCTGTTTTTT.

This clone was recorded many times. The rearrangement links TRBV6-2 or TRBV6-3 to TRBJ2-3; tentatively, D is TRBD1 (6 bases). The CDR3 length is 15 residues. With 2 bases removed from V and 6 bases from J, the gap between germline ends came to 15 bases. Per germline, CDR1 MNHEY and CDR2 SVGEGT. The chain's CDR3 is CASSYGAGAWDTQYF. In DNA form, the CDR3 reads TGTGCCAGCAGTTACGGGGCAGGGGCATGGGATACGCAGTATTTT.

This sequence joins TRBV7-2 and TRBJ2-5; D gene unclear. This CDR3 contains 12 residues. CDR1 and CDR2 from the germline V gene are SGHTA and FQGNSA. The V end was cut by 4 bases, the J end by 0 bases, with 3 bases between. The CDR3 here is CASSSNQETQYF. The CDR3 nucleotides read TGTGCCAGCAGCTCCAACCAAGAGACCCAGTACTTC.

The gene calls are TRBV3-1 (or the pseudogene TRBV3-2) and TRBJ2-7, with 9 bases lining up with TRBD1. CDR3 length: 16 residues. The germline V gene encodes CDR1 LGHDT and CDR2 YNNKEL (reference sequence). V shed 5 bases, J shed 4 bases, and the junction held 12 bases outside the gene matches. CDR3 in DNA: TGTGCCAGCAGCATTCGCTCCGGGACAGGGAGGTACGAGCAGTACTTC. Translating it yields CASSIRSGTGRYEQYF.

The chain employs TRBV7-2 and TRBJ2-2; D is ambiguous. Germline values: CDR1 SGHTA, CDR2 FQGNSA. This CDR3 region has 18 residues. Trimming left V 1 base short and J 5 bases short, with 20 bases between. This CDR3 is CASSLGRIGRVGTGELFF. The CDR3 nucleotides read TGTGCCAGCAGCTTAGGTAGAATAGGTAGGGTCGGGACCGGGGAGCTGTTTTTT.

The genes are TRBV7-8 and TRBJ2-1; D call uncertain. Germline CDR1 reads SGHVS; CDR2 reads FQNEAQ. The germline V and J ends were trimmed by 6 bases and 9 bases, with 18 bases remaining between them. The CDR3 is 14 amino acids. CDR3: CASRTGVLPGEQFF. The CDR3 DNA sequence: TGTGCCAGCAGAACTGGGGTACTCCCCGGTGAGCAGTTCTTC.

The V and J genes are TRBV9 and TRBJ1-5; D remains ambiguous. Per the germline V gene, CDR1 is SGDLS and CDR2 is YYNGEE. This CDR3 is 17 amino acids long. Trimming took 2 bases from V and 0 from J, leaving 15 bases between them. The CDR3 nucleotides read TGTGCCAGCAGCGTTTTAGGCGGAGGGTATAGCAATCAGCCCCAGCATTTT. Amino acid sequence: CASSVLGGGYSNQPQHF. The full variable domain, rest sourced from reference TRBV9 and TRBJ1-5, is DSGVTQTPKHLITATGQRVTLRCSPRSGDLSVYWYQQSLDQGLQFLIQYYNGEERAKGNILERFSAQQFPDLHSELNLSSLELGDSALYFCASSVLGGGYSNQPQHFGDGTRLSIL.

In nucleotides, the CDR3 is TGTGCCAGCAGTTCCCCCCCGAAACTCAGACGAGGGACTAGCGGGAGGACCTCCTACAATGAGCAGTTCTTC. As protein: CASSSPPKLRRGTSGRTSYNEQFF. This chain uses TRBV27 with TRBJ2-1, with TRBD2 matching over 15 bases. With V trimmed by 4 bases and J by 0 bases, 22 bases remained unmatched. This CDR3 has 24 residues. Germline V gene data show CDR1 as MNHEY and CDR2 as SMNVEV (reference sequence).

On this clone itself: The sample carries other DNA sequences with the same CDR3. V and J are TRBV25-1 and TRBJ2-7; D possibly corresponds to TRBD2 (5 bases). The germline V gene encodes CDR1 MGHDK and CDR2 SYGVNS. The CDR3 is 11 residues long. V lost 2 bases to trimming and J lost 6 bases, with 5 bases between them. CDR3 bases: TGTGCCAGCAGTGAACGGGGCGAGCAGTACTTC. The encoded protein is CASSERGEQYF.

The genes are TRBV27 and TRBJ2-1; 7 bases fit TRBD2. Germline V gives CDR1 MNHEY, CDR2 SMNVEV (reference sequence). V shed 9 bases, J shed 1 base, and the junction held 12 bases outside the gene matches. This CDR3 has 16 amino acids. The CDR3 spells CASNPHLADSYNEQFF. As DNA, the CDR3 is TGTGCCAGTAATCCCCACCTAGCGGATTCCTACAATGAGCAGTTCTTC.

The rearrangement links TRBV6-5 to TRBJ1-2; possible D gene TRBD1, 5 bases. The germline CDR1 and CDR2 sequences are MNHEY and SVGAGI. This CDR3 contains 14 residues. The germline V and J ends were trimmed by 7 bases and 4 bases, with 16 bases remaining between them. The CDR3 nucleotides read TGTGCCAGCACAACTTCCGGGACGGTCTATGGCTACACCTTC. Translating it yields CASTTSGTVYGYTF.